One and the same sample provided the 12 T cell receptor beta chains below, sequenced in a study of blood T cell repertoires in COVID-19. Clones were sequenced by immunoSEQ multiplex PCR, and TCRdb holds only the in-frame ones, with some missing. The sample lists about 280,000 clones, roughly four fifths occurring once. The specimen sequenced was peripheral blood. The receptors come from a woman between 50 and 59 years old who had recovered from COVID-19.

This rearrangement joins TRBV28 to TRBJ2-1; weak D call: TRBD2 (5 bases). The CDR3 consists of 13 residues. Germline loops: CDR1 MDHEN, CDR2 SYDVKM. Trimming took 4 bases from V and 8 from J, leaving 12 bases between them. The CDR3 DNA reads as TGTGCCAGCAGTTACCTACGGGGTCATGAGCAGTTCTTC. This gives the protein CASSYLRGHEQFF.

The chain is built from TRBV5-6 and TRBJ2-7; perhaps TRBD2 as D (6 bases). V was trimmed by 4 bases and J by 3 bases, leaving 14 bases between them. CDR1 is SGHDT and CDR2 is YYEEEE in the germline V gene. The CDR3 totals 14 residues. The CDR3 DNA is TGTGCCAGCAGCCCGGGACTCGGGGGCTACGAGCAGTACTTC. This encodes CASSPGLGGYEQYF. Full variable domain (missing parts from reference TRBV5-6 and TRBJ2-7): DAGVTQSPTHLIKTRGQQVTLRCSPKSGHDTVSWYQQALGQGPQFIFQYYEEEERQRGNFPDRFSGHQFPNYSSELNVNALLLGDSALYLCASSPGLGGYEQYFGPGTRLTVT.

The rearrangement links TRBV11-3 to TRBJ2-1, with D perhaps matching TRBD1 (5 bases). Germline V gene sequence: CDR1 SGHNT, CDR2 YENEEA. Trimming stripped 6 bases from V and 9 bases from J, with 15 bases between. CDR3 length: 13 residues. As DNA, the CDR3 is TGTGCCAGCAGTCAACAGGTTTACTCTGAGCAGTTCTTC. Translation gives CASSQQVYSEQFF.

The CDR3 coding sequence is TGTGCCAGCAGCACGGGAGGCTCTTACACCGGGGAGCTGTTTTTT. This codes for CASSTGGSYTGELFF. The V and J genes are TRBV9 and TRBJ2-2; 7 bases are shared with TRBD2. Germline V gene lookup returns CDR1 SGDLS and CDR2 YYNGEE. Unmatched junction bases numbered 6, after V lost 4 bases and J lost 3 bases. The CDR3 runs 15 residues.

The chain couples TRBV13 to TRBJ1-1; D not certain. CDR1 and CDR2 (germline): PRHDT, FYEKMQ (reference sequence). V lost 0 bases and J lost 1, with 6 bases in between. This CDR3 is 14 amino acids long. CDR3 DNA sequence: TGTGCCAGCAGCTTAGGCCGTCGGAACACTGAAGCTTTCTTT. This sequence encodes CASSLGRRNTEAFF.

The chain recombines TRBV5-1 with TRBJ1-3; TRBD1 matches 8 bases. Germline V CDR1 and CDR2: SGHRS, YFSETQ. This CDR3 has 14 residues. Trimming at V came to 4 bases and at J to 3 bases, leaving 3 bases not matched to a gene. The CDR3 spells CASSLGTGGNTIYF. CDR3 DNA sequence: TGCGCCAGCAGCCTGGGGACAGGTGGAAACACCATATATTTT.

CDR3 region: CASSLALAGGSSDTQYF. The CDR3 region has the DNA TGCGCCAGCAGCTTGGCTCTAGCGGGAGGGTCCTCAGATACGCAGTATTTT. This chain links TRBV5-1 with TRBJ2-3; 12 nucleotides agree with TRBD2. The V segment lost 0 bases and the J segment 4 bases; nucleotides outside the gene matches: 6. CDR3 length: 17 residues. Germline CDR1 SGHRS, CDR2 YFSETQ.

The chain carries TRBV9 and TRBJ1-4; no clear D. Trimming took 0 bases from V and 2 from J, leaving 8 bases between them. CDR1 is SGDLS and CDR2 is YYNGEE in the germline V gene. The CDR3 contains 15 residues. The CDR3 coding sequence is TGTGCCAGCAGCGTAGGAGGGCTTACTAATGAAAAACTGTTTTTT. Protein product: CASSVGGLTNEKLFF.

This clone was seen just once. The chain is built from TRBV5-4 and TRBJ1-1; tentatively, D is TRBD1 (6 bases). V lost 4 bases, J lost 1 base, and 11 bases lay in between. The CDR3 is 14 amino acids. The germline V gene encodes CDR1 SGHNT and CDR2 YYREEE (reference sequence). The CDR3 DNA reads TGTGCCAGCAGCGGATCAGGGGAGAACACTGAAGCTTTCTTT. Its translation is CASSGSGENTEAFF.

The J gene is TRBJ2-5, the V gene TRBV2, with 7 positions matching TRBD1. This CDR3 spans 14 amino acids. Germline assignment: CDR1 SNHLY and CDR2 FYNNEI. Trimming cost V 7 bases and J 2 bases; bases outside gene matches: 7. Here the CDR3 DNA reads TGTGCCAGCAAAACCGGGACAGCACAAGAGACCCAGTACTTC. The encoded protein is CASKTGTAQETQYF.

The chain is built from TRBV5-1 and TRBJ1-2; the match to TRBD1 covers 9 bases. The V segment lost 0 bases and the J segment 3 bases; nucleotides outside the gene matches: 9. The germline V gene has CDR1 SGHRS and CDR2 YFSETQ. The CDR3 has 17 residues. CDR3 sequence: CASSLGGQGPIDYGYTF. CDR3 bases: TGCGCCAGCAGCTTGGGGGGACAGGGCCCAATTGACTATGGCTACACCTTC.

CDR3 in DNA: TGTGCCGTTCTAGAAGGCCCCTTTAACTATGGCTACACCTTC. Its protein is CAVLEGPFNYGYTF. This rearrangement joins TRBV28 to TRBJ1-2; no reliable D call. Trimming took 11 bases from V and 1 from J, leaving 17 bases between them. Germline V gene data show CDR1 as MDHEN and CDR2 as SYDVKM. The CDR3 is 14 residues long.